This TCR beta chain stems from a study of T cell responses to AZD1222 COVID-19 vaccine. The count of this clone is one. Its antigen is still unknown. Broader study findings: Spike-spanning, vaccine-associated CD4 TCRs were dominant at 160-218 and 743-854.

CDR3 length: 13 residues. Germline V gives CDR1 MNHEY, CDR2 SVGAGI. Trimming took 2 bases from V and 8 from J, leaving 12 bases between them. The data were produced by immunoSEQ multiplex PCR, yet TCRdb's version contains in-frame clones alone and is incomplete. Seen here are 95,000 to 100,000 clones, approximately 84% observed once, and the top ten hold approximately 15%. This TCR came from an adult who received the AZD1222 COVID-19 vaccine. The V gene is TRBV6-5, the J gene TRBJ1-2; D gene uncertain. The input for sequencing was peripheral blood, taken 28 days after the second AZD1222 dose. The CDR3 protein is CASSYEGGRGYTF. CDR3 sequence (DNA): TGTGCCAGCAGTTACGAGGGAGGTCGGGGCTACACCTTC.